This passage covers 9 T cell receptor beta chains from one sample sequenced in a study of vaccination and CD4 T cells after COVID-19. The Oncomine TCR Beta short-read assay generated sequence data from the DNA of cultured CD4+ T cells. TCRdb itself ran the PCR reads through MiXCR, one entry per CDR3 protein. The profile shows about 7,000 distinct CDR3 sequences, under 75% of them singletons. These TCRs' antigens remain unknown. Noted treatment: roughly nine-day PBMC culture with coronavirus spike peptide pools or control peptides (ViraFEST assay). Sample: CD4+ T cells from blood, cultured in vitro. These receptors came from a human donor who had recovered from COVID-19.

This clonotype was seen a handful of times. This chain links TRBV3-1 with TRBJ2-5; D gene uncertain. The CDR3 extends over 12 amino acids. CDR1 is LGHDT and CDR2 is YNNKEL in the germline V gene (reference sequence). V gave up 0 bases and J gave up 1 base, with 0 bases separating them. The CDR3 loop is CASSQDQETQYF. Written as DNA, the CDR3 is TGTGCCAGCAGCCAAGACCAAGAGACCCAGTACTTC.

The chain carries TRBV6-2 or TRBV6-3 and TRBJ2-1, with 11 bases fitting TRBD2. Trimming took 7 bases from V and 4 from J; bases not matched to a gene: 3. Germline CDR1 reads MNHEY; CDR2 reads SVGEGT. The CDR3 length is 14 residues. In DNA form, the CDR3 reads TGTGCCAGCACAAGACTAGCGGGATACAATGAGCAGTTCTTC. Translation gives CASTRLAGYNEQFF.

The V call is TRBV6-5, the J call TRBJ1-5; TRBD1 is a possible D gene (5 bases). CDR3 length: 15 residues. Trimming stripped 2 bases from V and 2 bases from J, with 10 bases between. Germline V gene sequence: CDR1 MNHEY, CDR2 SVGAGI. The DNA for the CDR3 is TGTGCCAGCAGTTACCTAGGGGTCCGCAATCAGCCCCAGCATTTT. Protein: CASSYLGVRNQPQHF.

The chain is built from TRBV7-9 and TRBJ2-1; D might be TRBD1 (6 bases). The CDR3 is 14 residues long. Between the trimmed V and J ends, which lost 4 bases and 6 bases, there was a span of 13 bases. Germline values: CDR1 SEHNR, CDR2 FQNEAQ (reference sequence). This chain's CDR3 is CASSSTGQLNEQFF. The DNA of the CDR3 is TGTGCCAGCAGCTCGACCGGACAGCTCAATGAGCAGTTCTTC.

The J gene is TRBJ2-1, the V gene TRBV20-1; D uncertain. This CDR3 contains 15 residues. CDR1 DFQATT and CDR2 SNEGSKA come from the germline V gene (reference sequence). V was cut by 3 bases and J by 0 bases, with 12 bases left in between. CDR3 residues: CSASPRRDSYNEQFF. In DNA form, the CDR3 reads TGCAGTGCTAGCCCACGTCGAGACTCCTACAATGAGCAGTTCTTC.

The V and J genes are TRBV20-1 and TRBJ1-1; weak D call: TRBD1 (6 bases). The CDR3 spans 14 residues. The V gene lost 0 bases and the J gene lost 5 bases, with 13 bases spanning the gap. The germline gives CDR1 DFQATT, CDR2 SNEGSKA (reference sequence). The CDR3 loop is CSARDNRVWTEAFF. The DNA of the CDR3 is TGCAGTGCTAGAGATAACAGGGTCTGGACTGAAGCTTTCTTT.

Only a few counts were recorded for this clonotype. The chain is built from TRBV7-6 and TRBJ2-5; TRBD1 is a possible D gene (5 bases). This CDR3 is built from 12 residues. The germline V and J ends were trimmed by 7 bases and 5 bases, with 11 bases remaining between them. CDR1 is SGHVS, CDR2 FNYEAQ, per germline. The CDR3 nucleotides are TGTGCCAGCACAGGGCCGCGCGAGACCCAGTACTTC. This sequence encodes CASTGPRETQYF.

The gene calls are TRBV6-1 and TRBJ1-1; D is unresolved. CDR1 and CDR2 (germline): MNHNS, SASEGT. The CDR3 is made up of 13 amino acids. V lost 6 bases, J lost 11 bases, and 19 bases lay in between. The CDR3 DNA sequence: TGTGCCAGCAGGCTTGACAACTACGGTGTGGCTTTCTTT. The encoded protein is CASRLDNYGVAFF.

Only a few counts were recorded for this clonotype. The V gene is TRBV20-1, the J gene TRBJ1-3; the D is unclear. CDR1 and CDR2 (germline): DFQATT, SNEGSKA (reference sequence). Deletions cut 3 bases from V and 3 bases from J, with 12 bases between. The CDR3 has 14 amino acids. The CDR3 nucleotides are TGCAGTGCTAGTCGTCCGACGGATGGAAACACCATATATTTT. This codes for CSASRPTDGNTIYF.